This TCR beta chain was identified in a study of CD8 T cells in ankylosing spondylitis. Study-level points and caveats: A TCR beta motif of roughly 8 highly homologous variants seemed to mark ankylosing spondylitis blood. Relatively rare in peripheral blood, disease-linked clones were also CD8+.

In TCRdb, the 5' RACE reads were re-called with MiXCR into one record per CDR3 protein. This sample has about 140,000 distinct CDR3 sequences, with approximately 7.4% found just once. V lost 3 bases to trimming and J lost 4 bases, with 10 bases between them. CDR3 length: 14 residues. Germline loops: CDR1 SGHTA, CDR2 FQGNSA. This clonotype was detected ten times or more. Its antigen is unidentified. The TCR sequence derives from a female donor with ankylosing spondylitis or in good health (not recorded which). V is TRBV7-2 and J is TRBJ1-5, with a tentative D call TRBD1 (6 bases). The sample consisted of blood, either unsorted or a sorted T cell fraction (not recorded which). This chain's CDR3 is CASSFWGQNQPQHF. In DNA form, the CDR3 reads TGTGCCAGCAGCTTTTGGGGGCAGAATCAGCCCCAGCATTTT. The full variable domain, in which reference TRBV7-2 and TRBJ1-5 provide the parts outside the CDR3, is GAGVSQSPSNKVTEKGKDVELRCDPISGHTALYWYRQSLGQGLEFLIYFQGNSAPDKSGLPSDRFSAERTGGSVSTLTIQRTQQEDSAVYLCASSFWGQNQPQHFGDGTRLSIL.